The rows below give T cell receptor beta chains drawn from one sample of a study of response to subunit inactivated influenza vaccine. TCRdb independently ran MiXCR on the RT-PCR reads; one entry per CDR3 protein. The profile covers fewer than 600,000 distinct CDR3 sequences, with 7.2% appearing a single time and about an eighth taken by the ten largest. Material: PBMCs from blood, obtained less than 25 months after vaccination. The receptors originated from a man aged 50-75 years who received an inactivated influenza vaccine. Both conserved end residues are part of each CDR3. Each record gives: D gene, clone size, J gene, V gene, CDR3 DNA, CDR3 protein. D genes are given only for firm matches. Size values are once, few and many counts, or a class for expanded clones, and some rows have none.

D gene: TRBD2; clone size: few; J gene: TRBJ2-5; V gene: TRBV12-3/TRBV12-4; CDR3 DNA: TGTGCCAGCAGTTTAGCGCAACTAGCGGGAGGGCCAGGGGAGACCCAGTACTTC; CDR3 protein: CASSLAQLAGGPGETQYF
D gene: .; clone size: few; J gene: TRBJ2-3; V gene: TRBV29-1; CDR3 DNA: TGCAGCGTTGGGAATAGCGGAGCTAGCACAGATACGCAGTATTTT; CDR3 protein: CSVGNSGASTDTQYF
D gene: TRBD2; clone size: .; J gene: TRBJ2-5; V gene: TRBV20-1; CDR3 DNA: TGCAGTGCTCTTCTAGCGGGAGAAGGAGAGACCCAGTACTTC; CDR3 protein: CSALLAGEGETQYF
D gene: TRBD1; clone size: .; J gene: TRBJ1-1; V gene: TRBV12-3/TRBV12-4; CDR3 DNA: TGTGCCAGCAGACCAGGGGGCCCCCCTGAAGCTTTCTTT; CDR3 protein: CASRPGGPPEAFF
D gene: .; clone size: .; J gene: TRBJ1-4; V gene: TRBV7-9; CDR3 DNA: TGTGCCAGCAGCTTGACCTGGGGTGGTGGTGGTGAAAAACTGTTTTTT; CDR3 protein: CASSLTWGGGGEKLFF
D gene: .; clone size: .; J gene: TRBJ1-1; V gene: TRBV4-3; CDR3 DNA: TGCGCCAGCAGCCAAGCGGGGGGAGGACCCAACACTGAAGCTTTCTTT; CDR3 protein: CASSQAGGGPNTEAFF
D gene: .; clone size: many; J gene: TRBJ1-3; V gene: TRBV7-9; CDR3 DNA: TGTGCCAGCAGCTTGACGGCTGGAAACACCATATATTTT; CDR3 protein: CASSLTAGNTIYF
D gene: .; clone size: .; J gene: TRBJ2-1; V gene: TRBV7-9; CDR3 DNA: TGTGCCAGCAGCTTAGCTGGACTCCGCTCCTACAATGAGCAGTTCTTC; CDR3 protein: CASSLAGLRSYNEQFF
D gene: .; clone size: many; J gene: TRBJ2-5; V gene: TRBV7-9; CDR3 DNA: TGTGCCAGCAGCTCCGGGCCTGGTAACCAAGAGACCCAGTACTTC; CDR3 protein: CASSSGPGNQETQYF
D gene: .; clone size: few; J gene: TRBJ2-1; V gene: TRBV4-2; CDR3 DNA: TGTGCCAGCAGCCAAACACTTTCGGGATCCTACAATGAGCAGTTCTTC; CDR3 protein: CASSQTLSGSYNEQFF
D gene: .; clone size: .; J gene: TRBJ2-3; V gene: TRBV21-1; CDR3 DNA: TGTGCCAGCAGAAGAGATACGCAGTATTTT; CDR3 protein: CASRRDTQYF
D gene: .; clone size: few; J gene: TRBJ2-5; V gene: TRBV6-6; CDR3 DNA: TGTGCCAGCAAAAAAGACAGTCAAGAGACCCAGTACTTC; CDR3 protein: CASKKDSQETQYF
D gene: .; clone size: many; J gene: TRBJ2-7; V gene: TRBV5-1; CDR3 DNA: TGCGCCAGCAGCTTGCCCAGTTACGAGCAGTACTTC; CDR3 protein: CASSLPSYEQYF
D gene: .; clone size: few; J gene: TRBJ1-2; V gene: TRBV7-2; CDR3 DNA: TGTGCCAGCAGCTTAGGCTCCGTTCAGTCTGTTCACTATGGCTACACCTTC; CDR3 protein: CASSLGSVQSVHYGYTF
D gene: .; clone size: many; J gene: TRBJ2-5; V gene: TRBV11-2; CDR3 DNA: TGTGCCAGCAGCCGCCCAGGGGATGGGCCCCATGGACTTGCAGGAGAGACCCAGTACTTC; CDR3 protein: CASSRPGDGPHGLAGETQYF
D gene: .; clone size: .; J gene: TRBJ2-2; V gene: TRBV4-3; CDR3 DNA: TGCGCCAGCAGCCAAGATCCAAGCTTCGGGACCGGGGAGCTGTTTTTT; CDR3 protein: CASSQDPSFGTGELFF
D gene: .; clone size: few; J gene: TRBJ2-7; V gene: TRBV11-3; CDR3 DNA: TGTGCCAGCAGCTTAGAAGGCCATACTGAGCAGTACTTC; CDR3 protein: CASSLEGHTEQYF
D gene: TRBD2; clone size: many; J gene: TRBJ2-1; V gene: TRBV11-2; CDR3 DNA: TGTGCCAGCAGCCCCGGGGGACTAGCGGGGGCTAGCTACAATGAGCAGTTCTTC; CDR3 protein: CASSPGGLAGASYNEQFF
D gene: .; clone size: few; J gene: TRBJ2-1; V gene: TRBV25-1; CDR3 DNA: TGTGCCAGCGGTGGGGGGGCCCCTCACTTC; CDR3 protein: CASGGGAPHF
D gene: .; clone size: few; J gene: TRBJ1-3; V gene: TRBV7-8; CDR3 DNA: TGTGCCAGCATACGTTCGCAGACCTACTCTGGAAACACCATATATTTT; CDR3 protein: CASIRSQTYSGNTIYF
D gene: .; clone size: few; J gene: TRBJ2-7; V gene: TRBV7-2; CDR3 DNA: TGTGCCAGCAGCTTATTGGTCAACTCCTACGAGCAGTACTTC; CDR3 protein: CASSLLVNSYEQYF
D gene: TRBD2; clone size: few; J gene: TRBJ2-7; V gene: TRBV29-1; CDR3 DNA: TGCAGCGTTAGGGGTGTTCGGGGGAGGGCTGAGGACGAGCAGTACTTC; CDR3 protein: CSVRGVRGRAEDEQYF
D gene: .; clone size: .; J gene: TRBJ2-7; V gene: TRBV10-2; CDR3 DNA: TGCGCCAGCAGTGGGGATAGGGGATGGCAGTACTTC; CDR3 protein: CASSGDRGWQYF
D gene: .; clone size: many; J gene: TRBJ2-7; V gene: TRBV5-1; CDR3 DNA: TGCGCCAGCAGCTTGGATTTTGGCAGGGGATTCGAGCAGTACTTC; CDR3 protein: CASSLDFGRGFEQYF
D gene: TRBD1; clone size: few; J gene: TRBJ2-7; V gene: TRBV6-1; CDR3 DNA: TGTGCCAGCAAACTTACCGGGACAGCCTACGAGCAGTACTTC; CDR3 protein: CASKLTGTAYEQYF
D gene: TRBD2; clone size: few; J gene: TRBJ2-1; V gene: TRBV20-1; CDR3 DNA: TGCAGTGCCCCCGGGTCTAGCGGGAGGAGCTACAATGAGCAGTTCTTC; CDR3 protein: CSAPGSSGRSYNEQFF
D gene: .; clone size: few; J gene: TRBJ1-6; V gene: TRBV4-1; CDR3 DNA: TGCGCCAGCAGCCAAATAAATTCACCCCTCCACTTT; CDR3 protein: CASSQINSPLHF
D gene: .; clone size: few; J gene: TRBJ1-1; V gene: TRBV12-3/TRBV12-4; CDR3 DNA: TGTGCCAGCAGTTTTGGCCCTGAAGCTTTCTTT; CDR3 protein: CASSFGPEAFF
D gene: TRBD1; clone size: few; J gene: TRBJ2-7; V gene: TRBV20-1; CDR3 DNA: TGCAGTGCCGACGACAGGGGGTGGGAGCAGTACTTC; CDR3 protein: CSADDRGWEQYF
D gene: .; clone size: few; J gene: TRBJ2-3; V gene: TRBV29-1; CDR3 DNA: TGCAGCGTTGACGGGAGCGGAACAGATACGCAGTATTTT; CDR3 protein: CSVDGSGTDTQYF
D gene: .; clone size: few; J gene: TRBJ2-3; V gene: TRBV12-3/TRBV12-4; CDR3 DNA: TGTGCCAGCAGTCGAAGCGGACGCACAGATACGCAGTATTTT; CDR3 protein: CASSRSGRTDTQYF
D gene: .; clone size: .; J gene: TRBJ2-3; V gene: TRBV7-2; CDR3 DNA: TGTGCCAGCAGCTTAGGCAGGCCGCCCGTCACGCAGTATTTT; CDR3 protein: CASSLGRPPVTQYF
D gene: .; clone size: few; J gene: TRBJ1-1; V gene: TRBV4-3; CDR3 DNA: TGCGCCAGCAGCCAAGATGTCTCGGACAGCTACACTGAAGCTTTCTTT; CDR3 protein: CASSQDVSDSYTEAFF
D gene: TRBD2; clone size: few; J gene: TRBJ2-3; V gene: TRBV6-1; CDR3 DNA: TGTGCCAGCCCCCTGGCGGCTAGCGGGAGCACAGATACGCAGTATTTT; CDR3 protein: CASPLAASGSTDTQYF
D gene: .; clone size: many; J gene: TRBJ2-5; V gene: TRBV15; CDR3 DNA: TGTGCCACCAGCAGAGATCAAGGGGCGGTGGAGACCCAGTACTTC; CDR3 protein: CATSRDQGAVETQYF